A single sample gave rise to the 2 T cell receptor beta chains below, sequenced in a study of type 1 and type 2 diabetes patients (dated by TCRdb to 2015 to 2016). Sequencing used an Illumina MiSeq. For TCRbeta CDR3 amplification, the template was genomic DNA taken from the sorted T cell subsets. The TCRbeta CDR3 region was amplified by multiplex PCR with 30 forward and 13 reverse primers. Using fastp trimming at Q25 and MiXCR clonotype assembly, TCRdb reanalyzed the public sequencing data and kept in-frame beta chains. A single entry per CDR3 protein holds the most common genes and DNA from its merged rows. In this sample the table shows 250,000 or so distinct CDR3 sequences, 47% of which occur a single time. Roughly 13% of the sample comes from the top ten. Source material: peripheral blood mononuclear cells (PBMCs). The receptor set was obtained from a man between 18 and 29 years old with type 2 diabetes.

The gene calls are TRBV6-5 and TRBJ1-1; the match to TRBD1 covers 9 bases. Per germline, CDR1 MNHEY and CDR2 SVGAGI. The CDR3 is made up of 17 amino acids. J gave up 3 bases and V 7 bases, and 15 bases lay outside the gene matches. The CDR3 DNA is TGTGCCAGCATTACGACCGGGACAGGGACCCCTTACACTGAAGCTTTCTTT. Its translation: CASITTGTGTPYTEAFF.

This clonotype was seen more than once but under ten times. This rearrangement joins TRBV5-1 to TRBJ2-6; tentatively, D is TRBD2 (6 bases). Germline V CDR1 and CDR2: SGHRS, YFSETQ. The CDR3 contains 18 residues. Trimming left V 2 bases short and J 2 bases short, with 17 bases between. In DNA form, the CDR3 reads TGCGCCAGCAGCTTATTGGGTACCGCGGGGCCTGGGGCCAACGTCCTGACTTTC. Its translation is CASSLLGTAGPGANVLTF.